The 4 T cell receptor beta chains reported below all come from one sample, sequenced in a study of blood T cell repertoires in COVID-19. Using immunoSEQ multiplex PCR, the repertoire was profiled, and TCRdb retains in-frame clones only, with some absent. The sample includes fewer than 350,000 clones, more than 75% of them seen just once. Sample: peripheral blood. These receptors were taken from a woman under 40 who had recovered from COVID-19.

The V and J genes are TRBV18 and TRBJ1-1; TRBD1 is a possible D gene (5 bases). V was trimmed by 2 bases and J by 1 base, leaving 14 bases between them. Germline CDR1 KGHSH, CDR2 LQKENI. CDR3 length: 16 amino acids. Here the CDR3 reads CASSPNLGDRNTEAFF. The CDR3 nucleotides read TGTGCCAGCTCACCAAACTTAGGGGATAGGAACACTGAAGCTTTCTTT.

In this sample, this clone turned up a few times. V is TRBV10-2 and J is TRBJ1-5, with D uncertain. The CDR3 has 14 amino acids. CDR1 is WSHSY and CDR2 is SAAADI in the germline V gene. V dropped 2 bases and J dropped 8 bases, with 13 bases sitting between them. CDR3 in DNA: TGCGCCAGCAGTGAGGGGAGGCTGGTTGAGCCCCAGCATTTT. Residues: CASSEGRLVEPQHF.

The chain joins TRBV27 to TRBJ2-5; D is perhaps TRBD1 (6 bases). Germline lookup yields CDR1 MNHEY and CDR2 SMNVEV (reference sequence). Trimming took 6 bases from V and 5 from J, leaving 19 bases between them. This CDR3 spans 15 amino acids. The CDR3: CASRATGTKAETQYF. DNA for the CDR3: TGTGCCAGCAGGGCAACCGGGACAAAGGCGGAGACCCAGTACTTC.

The chain recombines TRBV5-6 with TRBJ1-2; D is ambiguous. Germline V gene data show CDR1 as SGHDT and CDR2 as YYEEEE. The ends were cut back, 6 bases at V and 8 bases at J, with 14 bases in the middle. The CDR3 extends over 12 amino acids. CDR3 DNA sequence: TGTGCCAGCACGAGGGAGGAAAAGGGCTACACCTTC. Its protein product is CASTREEKGYTF.